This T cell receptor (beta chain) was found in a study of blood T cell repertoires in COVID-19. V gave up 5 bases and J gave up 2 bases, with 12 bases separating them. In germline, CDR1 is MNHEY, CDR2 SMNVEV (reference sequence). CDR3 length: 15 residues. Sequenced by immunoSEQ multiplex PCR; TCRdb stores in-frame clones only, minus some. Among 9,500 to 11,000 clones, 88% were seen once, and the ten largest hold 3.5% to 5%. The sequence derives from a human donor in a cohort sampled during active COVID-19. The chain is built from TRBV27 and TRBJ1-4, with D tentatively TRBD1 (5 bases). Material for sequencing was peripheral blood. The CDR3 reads CASSTQGSTNEKLFF. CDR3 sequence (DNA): TGTGCCAGCAGTACTCAGGGTTCGACTAATGAAAAACTGTTTTTT.